This passage covers 8 T cell receptor beta chains from one sample sequenced in a study of CD8 T cells in Susac syndrome. When the RNA was reverse transcribed, random hexamers were used with an input of roughly 0.45 to 1 ug. Each CDR3 protein gets one entry after TCRdb re-called the immunoSEQ multiplex PCR reads with MiXCR. The sample records roughly 180,000 distinct CDR3 sequences, around 93% being singletons. The sample was CD4+ T cells from PBMCs. Receptors originate from a human donor with multiple sclerosis.

The genes are TRBV20-1 and TRBJ2-2, with D perhaps matching TRBD2 (8 bases). Germline CDR1 DFQATT, CDR2 SNEGSKA (reference sequence). Trimming left V 0 bases short and J 4 bases short, with 15 bases between. This CDR3 has 16 amino acids. DNA for the CDR3: TGCAGTGCTAGAGATCGGGAGGGGGCCGGCACCGGGGAGCTGTTTTTT. Translated, it gives CSARDREGAGTGELFF.

The rearrangement joins TRBV7-2 to TRBJ2-1; perhaps TRBD2 as D (5 bases). The CDR3 loop spans 14 amino acids. The V gene lost 4 bases and the J gene lost 6 bases, with 13 bases spanning the gap. The V gene's germline CDR1 is SGHTA and CDR2 FQGNSA. CDR3 sequence (DNA): TGTGCCAGCAGCTCCGTGCAAGGGAGCAATGAGCAGTTCTTC. This translates into CASSSVQGSNEQFF. Together with reference TRBV7-2 and TRBJ2-1, the CDR3 gives the full variable domain: GAGVSQSPSNKVTEKGKDVELRCDPISGHTALYWYRQSLGQGLEFLIYFQGNSAPDKSGLPSDRFSAERTGGSVSTLTIQRTQQEDSAVYLCASSSVQGSNEQFFGPGTRLTVL.

J is TRBJ1-5 and V is TRBV20-1; a weak D match, TRBD1 (6 bases). Between the trimmed V and J ends, which lost 6 bases and 1 base, there was a span of 10 bases. Germline-derived CDR1 and CDR2 are DFQATT and SNEGSKA (reference sequence). This CDR3 comprises 13 residues. The CDR3 DNA sequence: TGCAGTGCGTACAGGGAAAGCAATCAGCCCCAGCATTTT. Protein product: CSAYRESNQPQHF.

V is TRBV29-1 and J is TRBJ2-3; D not certain. V was pared by 4 bases and J by 1 base, with 12 bases between. The V gene's germline CDR1 is SQVTM and CDR2 ANQGSEA. This CDR3 spans 14 amino acids. Here the CDR3 reads CSVGVPPGTDTQYF. The CDR3 region has the DNA TGCAGCGTTGGGGTCCCACCGGGCACAGATACGCAGTATTTT.

The genes are TRBV6-6 and TRBJ1-2; D gene uncertain. Germline lookup yields CDR1 MNHNY and CDR2 SVGAGI (reference sequence). V was pared by 8 bases and J by 0 bases, with 7 bases between. This CDR3 spans 12 amino acids. The CDR3 sequence: CASGLTNYGYTF. The CDR3 coding sequence is TGTGCCAGCGGATTGACTAACTATGGCTACACCTTC.

The chain uses TRBV7-2 and TRBJ2-3; the D gene is possibly TRBD2 (6 bases). Trimming stripped 5 bases from V and 5 bases from J, with 14 bases between. CDR1 and CDR2 from the germline V gene are SGHTA and FQGNSA. CDR3 length equals 14 residues. CDR3 DNA sequence: TGTGCCAGCAGCCCATCGGCGGGAAGAGATACGCAGTATTTT. Amino acids: CASSPSAGRDTQYF.

This chain uses TRBV5-6 with TRBJ1-5, with D possibly matching TRBD1 (6 bases). The CDR3 extends over 14 amino acids. Germline lookup yields CDR1 SGHDT and CDR2 YYEEEE. The V end lost 2 bases, the J end lost 6 bases, and 12 bases lay between the germline ends. This chain's CDR3 is CASSFGQRGQPQHF. The CDR3 DNA sequence: TGTGCCAGCAGCTTCGGACAGAGAGGTCAGCCCCAGCATTTT.

The V call is TRBV5-1, the J call TRBJ2-1, with 8 bases fitting TRBD1. Unmatched junction bases numbered 7, after V lost 3 bases and J lost 2 bases. From germline, CDR1 is SGHRS and CDR2 YFSETQ. The CDR3 loop spans 16 amino acids. The CDR3, as DNA: TGCGCCAGCAGCTCCCAGACAGGGGTAACCTACAATGAGCAGTTCTTC. It is translated as CASSSQTGVTYNEQFF.